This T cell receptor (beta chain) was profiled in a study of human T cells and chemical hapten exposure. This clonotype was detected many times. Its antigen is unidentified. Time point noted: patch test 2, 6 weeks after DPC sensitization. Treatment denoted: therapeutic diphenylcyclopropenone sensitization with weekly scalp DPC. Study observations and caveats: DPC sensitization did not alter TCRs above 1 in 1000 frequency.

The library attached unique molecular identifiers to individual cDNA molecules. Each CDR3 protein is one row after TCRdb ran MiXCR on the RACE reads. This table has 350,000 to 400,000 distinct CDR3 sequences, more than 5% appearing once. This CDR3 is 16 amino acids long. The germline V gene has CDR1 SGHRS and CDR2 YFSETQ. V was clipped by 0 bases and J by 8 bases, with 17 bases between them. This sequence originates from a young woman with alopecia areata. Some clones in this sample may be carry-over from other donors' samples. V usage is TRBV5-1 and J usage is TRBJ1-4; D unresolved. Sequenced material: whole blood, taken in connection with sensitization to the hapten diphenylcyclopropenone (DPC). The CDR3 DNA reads TGCGCCAGCAGCTTGGCCGTCGCCGGCTTAGGGGAAAAACTGTTTTTT. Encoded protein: CASSLAVAGLGEKLFF.